The entry below gives a single T cell receptor beta chain sequence along with its context. The method was immunoSEQ multiplex PCR; TCRdb's version includes in-frame clones alone and lacks a portion of them. The sample has around 130,000 clones, around 85% seen once. Time point defined: pretreatment peripheral blood. The data belong to a study of PD-L1 blockade in urothelial cancer. About the research overall: Male sex and bladder-origin urothelial cancer characterized about nine tenths of the roughly 29 patients. After treatment start, blood was analyzed at 3 weeks (second dose) and at 6 weeks.

Looked up from germline, CDR1 is SGHTA and CDR2 is FQGNSA. The CDR3 has 14 residues. The ends lost 5 bases at V and 1 base at J; junction bases unmatched: 5. This clonotype originated in a man aged 50-60 years with urothelial cancer. Sequenced here: PBMCs, sampled around atezolizumab (anti-PD-L1) treatment. The V call is TRBV7-2, the J call TRBJ2-7; 7 bases agree with TRBD1. CDR3 sequence (DNA): TGTGCCAGCAGCCTGTCGACAGGGTCCTACGAGCAGTACTTC. Residues: CASSLSTGSYEQYF.